These T cell receptor beta chains were read from a single sample in a study of blood T cell repertoires in COVID-19. The protocol was immunoSEQ multiplex PCR, while the TCRdb copy is restricted to in-frame clones and leaves out a portion. In the table there are 500,000 or so clones, roughly nine tenths of which are singletons. The sequenced sample consisted of PBMCs or T cells enriched from blood (not recorded which). These TCRs come from a woman in her late teens or twenties who had recovered from COVID-19. Each CDR3 is given with its conserved first and last residue. Fields, in order: V gene, clone size, D gene, J gene, CDR3 protein, CDR3 DNA. D genes are given only for firm matches. Expanded clones get a size class; other rows say once, few or many, or leave the size out.

>TRBV10-1|.|.|TRBJ1-2
CASSESSVYGYTF
TGCGCCAGCAGTGAGTCATCCGTCTATGGCTACACCTTC
>TRBV13|.|.|TRBJ2-1
CASSLGSGPSSYNEQFF
TGTGCCAGCAGCTTAGGGAGTGGGCCGAGCTCCTACAATGAGCAGTTCTTC
>TRBV6-4|.|TRBD1|TRBJ2-1
CASSEGGTGSNEQFF
TGTGCCAGCAGTGAAGGAGGGACAGGTAGTAATGAGCAGTTCTTC
>TRBV2|.|TRBD2|TRBJ2-5
CASRLAGGGETQYF
TGTGCCAGCAGATTAGCGGGGGGTGGAGAGACCCAGTACTTC
>TRBV3-1/TRBV3-2|.|TRBD2|TRBJ2-5
CASSPMKLALADQETQYF
TGTGCCAGCAGCCCAATGAAGTTGGCCCTAGCGGATCAAGAGACCCAGTACTTC
>TRBV27|.|.|TRBJ1-6
CASTPSRISAYNSPLHF
TGTGCCAGCACCCCCAGTCGTATTAGCGCCTATAATTCACCCCTCCACTTT
>TRBV2|.|.|TRBJ1-4
CASSEDGGRGGEKLFF
TGTGCCAGCAGTGAAGATGGGGGACGGGGAGGTGAAAAACTGTTTTTT
>TRBV4-2|.|TRBD1|TRBJ1-2
CASSGTGNSEFGGYTF
TGTGCCAGCAGCGGGACAGGGAACTCCGAATTTGGTGGCTACACCTTC
>TRBV6-5|.|.|TRBJ2-2
CASSLRGTAGELFF
TGTGCCAGCAGTTTGCGGGGAACGGCCGGGGAGCTGTTTTTT
>TRBV27|.|TRBD1|TRBJ2-5
CASSLRTGVQETQYF
TGTGCCAGCAGTTTACGGACAGGTGTACAAGAGACCCAGTACTTC
>TRBV15|.|.|TRBJ1-5
CATSRDRAGGNQPQHF
TGTGCCACCAGCAGAGATAGGGCAGGGGGCAATCAGCCCCAGCATTTT
>TRBV2|.|TRBD2|TRBJ2-7
CAAGELLYEQYF
TGTGCCGCGGGAGAGTTGCTCTACGAGCAGTACTTC
>TRBV11-1|.|TRBD1|TRBJ1-2
CASSPGGNYGYTF
TGTGCCAGCAGCCCAGGGGGCAACTATGGCTACACCTTC
>TRBV7-9|.|.|TRBJ1-1
CASSLTGETEAFF
TGTGCCAGCAGCTTAACAGGAGAGACTGAAGCTTTCTTT
>TRBV30|.|.|TRBJ1-2
CAWSDRDGYGYTF
TGTGCCTGGAGTGACAGGGACGGCTATGGCTACACCTTC
>TRBV6-5|.|.|TRBJ2-6
CASSGATSGANVLTF
TGTGCCAGCTCGGGAGCGACCTCTGGGGCCAACGTCCTGACTTTC
>TRBV5-1|.|.|TRBJ1-6
CASSLVSRDNSPLHF
TGCGCCAGCAGCTTGGTGTCCAGGGATAATTCACCCCTCCACTTT
>TRBV12-3/TRBV12-4|.|.|TRBJ2-2
CASSSTRTGELFF
TGTGCCAGCAGTTCAACCAGGACCGGGGAGCTGTTTTTT
>TRBV30|.|TRBD1|TRBJ1-1
CAWSVQGALREAFF
TGTGCCTGGAGTGTACAGGGGGCGCTTCGCGAGGCTTTCTTT
>TRBV19|.|.|TRBJ1-6
CASGEGDNSPLHF
TGTGCCAGTGGGGAGGGGGATAATTCACCCCTCCACTTT
>TRBV10-3|.|TRBD2|TRBJ2-3
CAISDTIAGATDTQYF
TGTGCCATCAGTGACACGATAGCGGGGGCCACAGATACGCAGTATTTT
>TRBV12-5|.|TRBD1|TRBJ1-5
CASGLVRGTVDQPQHF
TGTGCTAGTGGTTTGGTACGGGGGACAGTGGATCAGCCCCAGCATTTT
>TRBV2|few|.|TRBJ1-5
CASSVDYNQPQHF
TGTGCCAGCAGTGTAGATTACAATCAGCCCCAGCATTTT
>TRBV19|.|.|TRBJ2-2
CASREAGNTGELFF
TGTGCCAGTAGAGAAGCGGGGAACACCGGGGAGCTGTTTTTT
>TRBV7-2|.|.|TRBJ2-5
CASSTDYLETQYF
TGTGCCAGCAGCACGGACTACCTAGAGACCCAGTACTTC
>TRBV2|.|.|TRBJ1-1
CASSPRRTEAFF
TGTGCCAGCAGCCCCCGGAGGACTGAAGCTTTCTTT
>TRBV6-1|.|.|TRBJ1-2
CASSEALGANYGYTF
TGTGCCAGCAGTGAAGCGTTAGGAGCTAACTATGGCTACACCTTC
>TRBV30|.|.|TRBJ2-1
CAWSTGRATYNEQFF
TGTGCCTGGAGTACCGGCAGGGCAACCTACAATGAGCAGTTCTTC
>TRBV7-9|.|.|TRBJ2-3
CASSFAASTSTDTQYF
TGTGCCAGCAGCTTTGCCGCATCCACTAGCACAGATACGCAGTATTTT
>TRBV19|.|.|TRBJ1-1
CASSIERGTEAFF
TGTGCCAGTAGTATCGAGCGGGGCACTGAAGCTTTCTTT
>TRBV30|.|.|TRBJ1-4
CACNTGFLEKLFF
TGTGCCTGTAATACGGGGTTCCTGGAAAAACTGTTTTTT
>TRBV30|.|.|TRBJ2-3
CAWSHMFDTQYF
TGTGCCTGGAGTCACATGTTCGATACGCAGTATTTT
>TRBV30|once|.|TRBJ1-5
CAWGWGVPNQPQHF
TGTGCCTGGGGTTGGGGAGTCCCTAATCAGCCCCAGCATTTT
>TRBV6-4|.|TRBD1|TRBJ2-1
CASSLTGGDWSSYNEQFF
TGTGCCAGCAGCCTGACAGGGGGTGATTGGAGCTCCTACAATGAGCAGTTCTTC
>TRBV5-1|.|.|TRBJ2-7
CASSLRPAYEQYF
TGCGCCAGCAGCCTCCGTCCGGCCTACGAGCAGTACTTC
>TRBV6-1|.|TRBD1|TRBJ1-5
CASGQGVRQPQHF
TGTGCCAGCGGTCAGGGGGTAAGGCAGCCCCAGCATTTT
>TRBV6-5|.|TRBD1|TRBJ1-2
CASSRAGQGNYGYTF
TGTGCCAGCAGTAGAGCAGGACAGGGAAACTATGGCTACACCTTC
>TRBV5-1|.|TRBD1|TRBJ2-5
CASSFRPGQGGKETQYF
TGCGCCAGCAGCTTTAGACCGGGACAGGGGGGCAAAGAGACCCAGTACTTC
>TRBV5-1|.|.|TRBJ2-7
CASSLGDGGEQYF
TGCGCCAGCAGCTTGGGAGATGGAGGGGAGCAGTACTTC
>TRBV27|.|TRBD2|TRBJ2-1
CASSLPRRLARSNEQFF
TGTGCCAGCAGTCTCCCAAGAAGACTAGCGAGATCCAATGAGCAGTTCTTC
>TRBV7-2|.|.|TRBJ1-1
CASSLDIYTEAFF
TGTGCCAGCAGCCTGGACATTTACACTGAAGCTTTCTTT
>TRBV30|.|TRBD1|TRBJ1-2
CASNRGGYTF
TGTGCCTCCAACAGGGGGGGCTACACCTTC
>TRBV7-8|.|.|TRBJ2-3
CASSLDAHSGRDTQYF
TGTGCCAGCAGCTTAGACGCGCATTCAGGCAGAGATACGCAGTATTTT
>TRBV28|.|TRBD1|TRBJ1-2
CASREDRRSVLSYGYTF
TGTGCCAGCAGAGAGGACAGGCGATCCGTTTTGAGCTATGGCTACACCTTC
>TRBV5-4|.|TRBD2|TRBJ2-1
CASGGDSSYNEQFF
TGTGCCAGCGGGGGGGACTCCTCCTACAATGAGCAGTTCTTC
>TRBV7-9|.|.|TRBJ2-3
CASSPYSGTDTQYF
TGTGCCAGCAGCCCCTATAGCGGCACAGATACGCAGTATTTT
>TRBV7-9|.|TRBD2|TRBJ2-7
CASSSGLAGPYEQYF
TGTGCCAGCAGCTCGGGACTAGCGGGACCCTACGAGCAGTACTTC
>TRBV2|.|.|TRBJ2-7
CASIEQGAEQYF
TGTGCCAGCATAGAACAGGGTGCCGAGCAGTACTTC
>TRBV3-1/TRBV3-2|.|.|TRBJ1-1
CASSQGGRGDVGAFF
TGTGCCAGCAGCCAAGGGGGACGGGGGGACGTAGGAGCTTTCTTT